The sequence of this T cell receptor beta chain was determined in a study of blood T cell repertoires in COVID-19. Study-wide background: Sample material is recorded as cDNA or gDNA derived from T cells, B-cell-depleted T cells, or PBMCs.

Here immunoSEQ multiplex PCR was the method, and the copy in TCRdb shows in-frame clones only, minus some. The sample shows 150,000 to 180,000 clones, approximately 83% of them seen only once. The germline CDR1 and CDR2 sequences are SGHRS and YFSETQ. The CDR3 covers 14 residues. V shed 4 bases, J shed 2 bases, and the junction held 6 bases outside the gene matches. The J gene is TRBJ2-7, the V gene TRBV5-1; 7 positions agree with TRBD1. The clonotype was recovered from a woman in her sixties with acute or convalescent COVID-19. What was sequenced was peripheral blood. The CDR3 region is CASSTGQSTYEQYF. The CDR3 nucleotides read TGCGCCAGCAGCACGGGACAGAGCACCTACGAGCAGTACTTC.